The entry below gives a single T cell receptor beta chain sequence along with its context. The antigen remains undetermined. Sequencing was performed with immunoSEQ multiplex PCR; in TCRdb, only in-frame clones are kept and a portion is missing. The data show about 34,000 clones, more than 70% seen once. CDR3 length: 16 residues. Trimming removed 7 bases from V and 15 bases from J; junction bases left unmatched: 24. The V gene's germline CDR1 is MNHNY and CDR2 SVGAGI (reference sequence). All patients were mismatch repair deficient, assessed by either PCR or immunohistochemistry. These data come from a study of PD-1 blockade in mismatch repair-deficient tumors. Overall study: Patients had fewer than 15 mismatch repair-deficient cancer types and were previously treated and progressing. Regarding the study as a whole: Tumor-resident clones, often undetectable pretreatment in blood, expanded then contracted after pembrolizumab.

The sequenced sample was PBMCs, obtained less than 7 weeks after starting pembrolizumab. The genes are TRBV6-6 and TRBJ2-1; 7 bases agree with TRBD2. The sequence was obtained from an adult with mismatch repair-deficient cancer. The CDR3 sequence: CASTPSGRILGSYAFF. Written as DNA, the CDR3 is TGTGCCAGCACTCCTAGCGGCCGGATCCTCGGCTCTTACGCGTTCTTC.